This T cell receptor (beta chain) was obtained from a study of T cells in Graves' hyperthyroidism and ophthalmopathy. Germline CDR1 LNHNV, CDR2 YYDKDF (reference sequence). Deletions cut 0 bases from V and 4 bases from J, with 15 bases between. CDR3 length equals 16 residues. This clonotype was seen ten or more times. Stable Graves' hyperthyroidism denoted no ophthalmopathy progression over 18 months. Amplified TCR beta CDR3 regions derived from RNA transcripts. The TCR CDR3 was amplified in a first-round RT-PCR using the HTBI primer set. TCRdb reanalysed the multiplex PCR reads using MiXCR and keeps one entry per CDR3 protein. The sample shows 500,000 to 750,000 distinct CDR3 sequences, 15% to 18% of them seen only once.

This clonotype was sampled from a woman younger than 45 with Graves' hyperthyroidism. This rearrangement joins TRBV15 to TRBJ2-5; D possibly uses TRBD1 or TRBD2 (5 bases each). Specimen: blood. The CDR3 region has the DNA TGTGCCACCAGCAGAGACCCCCTTGTGAGGGGAGAGACCCAGTACTTC. Amino acids: CATSRDPLVRGETQYF. Complete variable domain (other parts from reference TRBV15 and TRBJ2-5): DAMVIQNPRYQVTQFGKPVTLSCSQTLNHNVMYWYQQKSSQAPKLLFHYYDKDFNNEADTPDNFQSRRPNTSFCFLDIRSPGLGDTAMYLCATSRDPLVRGETQYFGPGTRLLVL.